This T cell receptor beta chain was sequenced during a study of blood T cells in healthy people across ages. Study-wide background: Template switching retrieved approximately one barcoded beta molecule for each two T cells.

Primers used in a second PCR of about 7 to 12 cycles were a sample-barcoded 5' primer and a J-beta primer mix. Every molecule of cDNA carried a tag from a template-switch adaptor with 12 random nucleotides. TCRdb passed the 5' RACE reads through MiXCR, listing each CDR3 protein once. This repertoire shows some 1.6 million distinct CDR3 sequences, about 32% found once; its top ten account for 10% to 12%. The CDR3 contains 13 residues. V was cut by 4 bases and J by 8 bases, with 15 bases left in between. Germline V gene lookup returns CDR1 SQVTM and CDR2 ANQGSEA. Study results and limitations: Significant beta diversity loss was already apparent by age approximately 38, declining roughly linearly.

This clonotype was counted at least ten times. Its antigen is unidentified. Sample: blood. The V call is TRBV29-1, the J call TRBJ2-1; D may be TRBD1 or TRBD2 (5 bases each). The sequence derives from a woman in her twenties or thirties in good health. CDR3 bases: TGCAGCGTTGCCGGGACCCCTGCGGATGAGCAGTTCTTC. Translating it yields CSVAGTPADEQFF.